These T cell receptor beta chains were read from a single sample in a study of beta chain features in type 1 diabetes. The method was immunoSEQ multiplex PCR; TCRdb's version includes in-frame clones alone and lacks a portion of them. Among hundreds of thousands of clones listed, roughly 13% were seen once. Sequencing input: naive CD4+ T cells from blood. The origin of the receptors is a man in his late teens or twenties with type 1 diabetes. The CDR3 runs from the conserved cysteine through the conserved F or W. D genes are given only for firm matches. A row's size may be missing; if present it is once, few, many or a size class.

CASSYSLPVSDTQYF,TGTGCCAGCAGTTACTCTTTGCCAGTTTCAGATACGCAGTATTTT,.,TRBV6-6,TRBJ2-3,.
CAWSQGGNQPQHF,TGTGCCTGGAGTCAGGGGGGCAATCAGCCCCAGCATTTT,.,TRBV30,TRBJ1-5,TRBD1
CASTRQSSYNEQFF,TGTGCCAGCACTCGGCAGAGCTCCTACAATGAGCAGTTCTTC,.,TRBV28,TRBJ2-1,.
CASSPVVALGNEQFF,TGTGCCAGCAGCCCCGTGGTAGCGTTAGGTAATGAGCAGTTCTTC,.,TRBV6-5,TRBJ2-1,.
CASSLPRGSGANVLTF,TGTGCCAGCAGCCTCCCCAGGGGTTCTGGGGCCAACGTCCTGACTTTC,few,TRBV28,TRBJ2-6,.
CSVEDYRKAEQYF,TGCAGCGTTGAAGATTATCGGAAGGCCGAGCAGTACTTC,.,TRBV29-1,TRBJ2-7,.
CASSQGANAYEQYF,TGTGCCAGCTCCCAAGGAGCGAATGCCTACGAGCAGTACTTC,few,TRBV18,TRBJ2-7,.
CASAPAWGVGGSPLHF,TGTGCCAGCGCTCCCGCCTGGGGAGTGGGGGGTTCACCCCTCCACTTT,few,TRBV7-2,TRBJ1-6,.
CSALSPRETQYF,TGCAGCGCTCTCTCCCCGAGAGAGACCCAGTACTTC,few,TRBV29-1,TRBJ2-5,.
CASSKRTGGEDYGYTF,TGCGCCAGCAGCAAAAGGACAGGGGGCGAGGACTATGGCTACACCTTC,.,TRBV4-3,TRBJ1-2,TRBD1
CSVQGQGATEAFF,TGCAGCGTCCAAGGACAGGGGGCAACTGAAGCTTTCTTT,.,TRBV29-1,TRBJ1-1,TRBD1
CAWTAPGQPQHF,TGTGCCTGGACCGCACCGGGACAGCCCCAGCATTTT,few,TRBV30,TRBJ1-5,.
CAWRTGTAGTGELFF,TGTGCCTGGAGGACGGGGACGGCGGGCACCGGGGAGCTGTTTTTT,.,TRBV30,TRBJ2-2,.
CASGSSTGSYTF,TGTGCTAGTGGTTCTTCCACAGGGAGCTACACCTTC,.,TRBV12-5,TRBJ1-2,.
CASSPERQGNQPQHF,TGTGCCAGCAGCCCAGAGAGGCAGGGAAATCAGCCCCAGCATTTT,.,TRBV7-9,TRBJ1-5,.
CAWSVWDRARYEQYF,TGTGCCTGGAGTGTATGGGACAGGGCGCGCTACGAGCAGTACTTC,.,TRBV30,TRBJ2-7,TRBD1
CASSVAGSFGQETQYF,TGTGCCAGCAGCGTAGCCGGCTCGTTTGGGCAAGAGACCCAGTACTTC,.,TRBV9,TRBJ2-5,.
CASSRERRRAGYNEQFF,TGTGCCAGCAGCAGGGAAAGGCGGCGGGCGGGCTACAATGAGCAGTTCTTC,.,TRBV7-9,TRBJ2-1,.
CASSERRTSGTYNEQFF,TGTGCCAGCAGTGAACGGCGGACTAGCGGAACCTACAATGAGCAGTTCTTC,few,TRBV6-1,TRBJ2-1,TRBD2
CASSLAGTRTEEQFF,TGCGCCAGCAGCTTAGCCGGGACTAGAACCGAGGAGCAGTTCTTC,.,TRBV5-1,TRBJ2-1,TRBD2
CASSTQTVANYGYTF,TGTGCCAGCAGCACCCAGACAGTCGCTAACTATGGCTACACCTTC,few,TRBV9,TRBJ1-2,.
CASSLAGQAHGYTF,TGTGCCAGCAGCTTGGCCGGACAGGCCCATGGCTACACCTTC,.,TRBV5-5,TRBJ1-2,TRBD1
CASSKGARMNTEAFF,TGTGCCAGCAGTAAGGGGGCGCGGATGAACACTGAAGCTTTCTTT,.,TRBV28,TRBJ1-1,TRBD1
CASSSGTTRYEQYF,TGTGCCAGCAGCTCCGGGACGACCCGCTACGAGCAGTACTTC,few,TRBV7-2,TRBJ2-7,.
CASRDRAHEQYF,TGTGCCAGCCGTGACAGGGCCCACGAGCAGTACTTC,.,TRBV28,TRBJ2-7,TRBD1
CASSPDVTAARRGEQFF,TGTGCCAGCAGCCCGGATGTCACGGCTGCCCGGCGGGGTGAGCAGTTCTTC,.,TRBV4-2,TRBJ2-1,.
CAWSAYRDTYSNQPQHF,TGTGCCTGGAGTGCTTACCGGGACACTTATAGCAATCAGCCCCAGCATTTT,.,TRBV30,TRBJ1-5,.
CASSPMGGIAFF,TGTGCCAGCAGCCCCATGGGGGGAATTGCTTTCTTT,few,TRBV5-6,TRBJ1-1,.
CASSSGANTQYF,TGTGCCAGCAGCTCGGGGGCGAATACGCAGTATTTT,.,TRBV11-2,TRBJ2-3,.
CAWSGNWGTEAFF,TGTGCCTGGAGTGGGAACTGGGGGACTGAAGCTTTCTTT,few,TRBV30,TRBJ1-1,.
CASSLGSVNTIYF,TGTGCCAGCAGCTTAGGATCAGTCAACACCATATATTTT,.,TRBV7-9,TRBJ1-3,.
CASSPLREPGEQYF,TGTGCCAGCAGCCCCCTGAGGGAGCCCGGCGAGCAGTACTTC,few,TRBV9,TRBJ2-7,.
CASTRDSRTGELFF,TGCGCCAGCACCCGGGACAGTCGGACCGGGGAGCTGTTTTTT,.,TRBV4-3,TRBJ2-2,TRBD1
CASSNRVAGGNIQYF,TGTGCCAGTAGTAACCGGGTAGCGGGAGGGAACATTCAGTACTTC,.,TRBV19,TRBJ2-4,TRBD2
CASKGDSLAKNIQYF,TGCGCCAGCAAGGGGGACTCACTAGCCAAAAACATTCAGTACTTC,.,TRBV5-1,TRBJ2-4,.
CASSITASSGNTIYF,TGTGCCAGCAGTATAACTGCCAGCTCTGGAAACACCATATATTTT,.,TRBV28,TRBJ1-3,.
CSLGQPPNTEAFF,TGCAGCCTGGGACAGCCACCGAACACTGAAGCTTTCTTT,.,TRBV29-1,TRBJ1-1,TRBD1
CASKRQGPDGYTF,TGTGCCAGCAAACGACAGGGGCCCGATGGCTACACCTTC,.,TRBV6-5,TRBJ1-2,TRBD1
CASSFSSGPYEQYF,TGTGCCAGCAGCTTTTCTAGCGGCCCCTACGAGCAGTACTTC,few,TRBV7-9,TRBJ2-7,TRBD2
CSVGGWSDRTDTQYF,TGCAGCGTCGGAGGGTGGTCGGATAGGACAGATACGCAGTATTTT,.,TRBV29-1,TRBJ2-3,.
CASSQEPDYNSPLHF,TGCGCCAGCAGCCAAGAACCGGACTATAATTCACCCCTCCACTTT,few,TRBV4-3,TRBJ1-6,.
CSATLRETQYF,TGCAGTGCCACCCTAAGGGAGACCCAGTACTTC,few,TRBV20-1,TRBJ2-5,.
CASSAGANYGYTF,TGTGCCAGCAGTGCGGGGGCTAACTATGGCTACACCTTC,few,TRBV25-1,TRBJ1-2,.
CASSLGGARTDTQYF,TGTGCCAGCAGCCTCGGGGGGGCCCGCACAGATACGCAGTATTTT,.,TRBV9,TRBJ2-3,TRBD2
CSAAQVASGGYTF,TGCAGCGCCGCTCAGGTCGCGTCTGGCGGCTACACCTTC,.,TRBV29-1,TRBJ1-2,.